This TCR beta chain was observed in a study of PD-1 blockade in classical Hodgkin lymphoma (TCRdb year 2020). Notes on the research overall: Nivolumab dosing was 3 mg/kg intravenously every 2 weeks, continuing until either disease progression or unacceptable toxicity. The study used TCR beta sequencing and CyTOF to define a peripheral blood immune signature of response to PD-1 blockade in classical Hodgkin lymphoma.

Trimming at the junction amounts to 1 base on V and 3 bases on J, and the germline ends lie 10 bases apart. From a lookup of the germline V gene (reference sequence), CDR1 and CDR2 are SGHNT and YYREEE. Counted from cysteine to phenylalanine, this CDR3 has 14 amino acids. Of the read, only the CDR3 DNA is kept; its 42 bases are in frame from base 1. As for this clone: Its antigen target is currently unknown. Per-base qualities were not stored, and no clone one base away is much larger.

Overall results and qualifications from the work: Baseline diversity similar to that of newly diagnosed patients was observed in trial patients achieving complete response, whereas significantly lower diversity was observed in partial responders and progressors. Diversity was lower in patients who began nivolumab less than 1 year after ASCT, so these patients were left out of later analyses to avoid confounding by immune reconstitution. The study was restricted to a single clinical trial cohort, and the causes of repertoire differences, possibly disease activity or prior therapy, were left undefined. Baseline TCR diversity was reported to be lower in newly diagnosed patients than in healthy donors and to be lower still in relapsed/refractory patients. By C4D1, a significant rise was seen in CD4+ TCR diversity but not in CD8+ TCR diversity (p=0.0027 vs p=0.16), and the rise was most apparent among complete responders (p=0.02).

Genomic DNA was extracted with the Qiagen DNeasy kit from unsorted PBMCs and from negatively selected CD4+ and CD8+ fractions. Using primers that anneal to V and J segments, immunoSEQ multiplex PCR amplified the TCR beta CDR3 regions. A synthetic immune receptor repertoire was used to minimize amplification bias, and remaining bias was computationally removed after sequencing. The source study handled its data this way. Custom Python scripts were used to quantify repertoire diversity as the Shannon entropy index. The unsorted, CD4+ and CD8+ repertoires were each analyzed separately, with the exception of combined analyses, where CD4+ and CD8+ sequences were merged in silico. A clone was considered expanded if an increase in frequency of at least 2-fold after treatment relative to C1D1 was found, and a pseudocount of 0.5 was applied to clones undetected at baseline. Clones with 0 or 1 copy at C1D1 were classified as singleton clones, and clones with 2 or more copies were classified as non-singleton clones. Clones expanded in unsorted samples were labelled as CD4+, CD8+ or unknown by matching protein sequences in sorted samples from the same patient. Wilcoxon tests were applied to paired samples to test diversity changes from C1D1 to C4D1. The immuneACCESS repertoire file appears here via TCRdb, limited to in-frame rearrangements. These files lack a portion of the clones; in checked studies, under half of the deficit traces to unresolved V genes, and the cause of the others is not known. V and J calls and clone size are copied from that table; D and trimming were computed from the DNA. For this sample there are roughly 92,000 clones; roughly 89% appear just once. The ten largest clones take up 2.8% of the sample.

The sample's time point, from its label and the paper: cycle 1 day 1 (C1D1), immediately before nivolumab initiation. All trial patients had relapsed after autologous stem cell transplantation, with cohorts A, B and C differing in prior brentuximab vedotin exposure. A total of over 50 patients with relapsed/refractory classical Hodgkin lymphoma made up the trial cohort, and each patient's best overall response was complete response, partial response or progressive disease. Trial patients were treated with single-agent nivolumab in the multi-cohort phase II CheckMate 205 trial. Best overall response was determined by an independent review committee according to the 2007 International Working Group response criteria. Trial PBMCs were collected immediately before nivolumab initiation (C1D1) and during therapy at cycle 2 day 1 and cycle 4 day 1. Peripheral blood was collected in 8 mL Vacutainer Cell Preparation Tubes, from which PBMCs were isolated by centrifugation and then cryopreserved.

Sequenced here: peripheral blood mononuclear cells (PBMCs), sampled at baseline. This receptor chain uses TRBV5-4 and TRBJ1-2; TRBD1 is perhaps the D gene, given 5 matching bases. This TCR was sampled from a human donor with classical Hodgkin lymphoma. The CDR3 protein: CASSLQGPDYGYTF. The nucleotide sequence is given as TGTGCCAGCAGCTTGCAGGGCCCCGACTATGGCTACACCTTC.